Below are 13 T cell receptor beta chains sequenced from a single sample in a study of shared clonotypes between healthy human individuals. Only in-frame clones appear in the TCRdb table, and some are missing; sequencing was by immunoSEQ multiplex PCR. Among 850,000 to 1,100,000 clones, approximately 80% were seen once, and the ten largest hold 0.85% to 1%. The specimen was memory CD4+ T cells from PBMCs. Subset described: CD45RA-negative fraction. These receptors originate from a young man in good health. Some clones in this sample may be carry-over from other donors' samples.

This sequence joins TRBV29-1 and TRBJ2-7, with D hard to call. Germline assignment: CDR1 SQVTM and CDR2 ANQGSEA. The CDR3 length is 12 residues. The germline V and J ends were trimmed by 3 bases and 5 bases, with 11 bases remaining between them. CDR3 protein: CSVDGKGHEQYF. The DNA of the CDR3 is TGCAGCGTTGATGGTAAGGGCCACGAGCAGTACTTC.

This clone was observed a handful of times. The rearrangement uses TRBV28 and TRBJ1-2; 9 bases map to TRBD1. This CDR3 has 16 residues. Germline lookup yields CDR1 MDHEN and CDR2 SYDVKM. Trimming took 8 bases from V and 4 from J; bases not matched to a gene: 14. CDR3 residues: CASGAPHRGPGYGYTF. CDR3 in DNA: TGTGCCAGCGGGGCACCCCACAGGGGGCCAGGCTATGGCTACACCTTC.

This clone has just one count. A read error is the likely source, as a far larger clone sits one nucleotide away. The rearrangement uses TRBV27 and TRBJ1-1; the D is unclear. The CDR3 length is 12 residues. Germline CDR1 reads MNHEY; CDR2 reads SMNVEV (reference sequence). Trimming shortened V by 6 bases and J by 1 base, and 6 bases separated the two germline ends. CDR3 in DNA: TGTGCCAGCAGCTCGGGGAACACTGAAGCTTTCTTT. It specifies CASSSGNTEAFF.

The chain carries TRBV7-2 and TRBJ1-2; weak D call: TRBD1 (5 bases). V was pared by 2 bases and J by 6 bases, with 13 bases between. The CDR3 is 14 residues long. Germline V gene sequence: CDR1 SGHTA, CDR2 FQGNSA. The CDR3 nucleotides read TGTGCCAGCAGCTTACGGGGGGGAGAGGATGGCTACACCTTC. Residues: CASSLRGGEDGYTF.

V is TRBV5-1 and J is TRBJ1-4; perhaps TRBD1 as D (5 bases). The CDR3 extends over 14 amino acids. Germline lookup yields CDR1 SGHRS and CDR2 YFSETQ. V lost 2 bases and J 8 bases, leaving 13 bases between the germline ends. CDR3 region: CASSFGQEGEKLFF. The CDR3 region has the DNA TGCGCCAGCAGCTTCGGGCAGGAGGGGGAAAAACTGTTTTTT.

V is TRBV4-2 and J is TRBJ2-1; D is ambiguous. Germline CDR1 is LGHNA and CDR2 is YNFKEQ. The CDR3 loop spans 13 amino acids. Trimming left V 1 base short and J 7 bases short, with 8 bases between. CDR3 region: CASSQVTENEQFF. The DNA for the CDR3 is TGTGCCAGCAGCCAAGTAACAGAAAATGAGCAGTTCTTC.

The chain carries TRBV21-1 and TRBJ1-5. TRBV21-1 counts as a pseudogene. The CDR3 is 14 amino acids. The CDR3 sequence: CASSKREGVQPQHF. The CDR3 region has the DNA TGTGCCAGCAGCAAACGCGAGGGAGTTCAGCCCCAGCATTTT.

The rearrangement uses TRBV6-6 and TRBJ2-3; 11 nucleotides line up with TRBD2. The CDR3 has 16 residues. Germline loops: CDR1 MNHNY, CDR2 SVGAGI (reference sequence). With 5 bases clipped from V and 4 bases from J, the junction kept 8 bases outside the gene matches. CDR3 in amino acids: CASSKLAGGWADTQYF. DNA for the CDR3: TGTGCCAGCAGTAAATTAGCGGGAGGGTGGGCAGATACGCAGTATTTT.

The chain uses TRBV28 and TRBJ1-2; a possible D gene is TRBD1 (5 bases). The CDR3 sequence is 13 residues long. From germline, CDR1 is MDHEN and CDR2 SYDVKM. The ends were cut back, 7 bases at V and 5 bases at J, with 14 bases in the middle. CDR3 sequence reads: CASTGPRLYGYTF. DNA of the CDR3: TGTGCCAGCACAGGGCCCCGCCTTTATGGCTACACCTTC.

This clone has a count of ten or more. Other DNA sequences from this sample encode an identical CDR3 as well. The genes are TRBV5-1 and TRBJ2-6, with D hard to call. V was trimmed by 5 bases and J by 4 bases, leaving 7 bases between them. CDR1 and CDR2 from the germline V gene are SGHRS and YFSETQ. The CDR3 is 13 amino acids. The CDR3 sequence: CASREVGANVLTF. Written as DNA, the CDR3 is TGCGCCAGCAGAGAGGTAGGGGCCAACGTCCTGACTTTC.

The chain couples TRBV5-4 to TRBJ2-5; TRBD2 matches at 11 bases. This CDR3 contains 18 residues. From germline, CDR1 is SGHNT and CDR2 YYREEE (reference sequence). The ends lost 4 bases at V and 5 bases at J; junction bases unmatched: 16. The CDR3 sequence: CASSAFTLAGGPGETQYF. The CDR3 nucleotides are TGTGCCAGCAGCGCCTTTACCTTAGCGGGAGGGCCGGGGGAGACCCAGTACTTC.

The chain carries TRBV4-3 and TRBJ2-3, with 8 bases aligning to TRBD2. CDR3 length equals 17 residues. V was pared by 0 bases and J by 2 bases, with 7 bases of the junction left unmatched. Per the germline V gene, CDR1 is LGHNA and CDR2 is YSLEER. The CDR3 protein is CASSQEGGRTNTDTQYF. In DNA, the CDR3 is TGCGCCAGCAGCCAAGAAGGCGGGAGGACTAACACAGATACGCAGTATTTT.

The J gene is TRBJ1-3, the V gene TRBV6-1, with unresolved D. Trimming shortened V by 6 bases and J by 0 bases, and 6 bases separated the two germline ends. The CDR3 runs to 13 residues. CDR1 MNHNS and CDR2 SASEGT come from the germline V gene. Here the CDR3 reads CASRYASGNTIYF. CDR3 nucleotide sequence: TGTGCCAGCAGGTACGCCTCTGGAAACACCATATATTTT.